This T cell receptor beta chain was retrieved from a study of spatial heterogeneity in lung cancer. Overall study findings and caveats: The recorded estimate of tumor T cell coverage is approximately 6.3% for alpha chains and about 13% for beta chains. Counts of expanded intratumoral alpha and beta TCRs tracked tumor mutation counts.

Unique molecular identifiers tagged every individual TCR cDNA molecule. One entry per CDR3 protein results from TCRdb running MiXCR on the 5' RACE reads. The sample includes 12,000 or so distinct CDR3 sequences, more than 12% seen only once; the top ten take 15% to 19%. Germline CDR1 MDHEN, CDR2 SYDVKM. The CDR3 is made up of 13 amino acids. V was shortened by 7 bases and J by 2 bases, with 12 bases between the two germline ends. Documented time point: sample taken at primary tumor resection. There were some 76 donors, all of them untreated patients with early-stage non-small cell lung cancer. Whole RNA, isolated from tumor, nontumor lung or frozen PBMC, was sequenced without prior sorting. In its sample, this clonotype is medium-sized. What it binds is unknown.

The clonotype originates from a male donor with early-stage non-small cell lung cancer. The chain combines TRBV28 with TRBJ2-7, with D tentatively TRBD1 (7 bases). This material consisted of lung tumor tissue, taken at surgery. This chain's CDR3 is CASMPRGAYEQYF. The CDR3 nucleotides are TGTGCCAGCATGCCCAGGGGGGCCTACGAGCAGTACTTC.